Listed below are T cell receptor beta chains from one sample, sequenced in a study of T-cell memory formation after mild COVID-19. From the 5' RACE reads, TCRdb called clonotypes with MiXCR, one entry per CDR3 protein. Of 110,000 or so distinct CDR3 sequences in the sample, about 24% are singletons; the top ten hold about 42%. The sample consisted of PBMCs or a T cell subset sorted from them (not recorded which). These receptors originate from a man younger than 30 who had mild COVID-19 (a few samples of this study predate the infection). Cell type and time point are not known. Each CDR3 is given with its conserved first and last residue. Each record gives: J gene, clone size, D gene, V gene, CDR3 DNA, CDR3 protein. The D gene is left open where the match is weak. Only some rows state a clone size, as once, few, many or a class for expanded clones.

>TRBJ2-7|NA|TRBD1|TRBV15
TGTGCCACCAGCAGTAGAAGGGGGCACGAGCAGTACTTC
CATSSRRGHEQYF
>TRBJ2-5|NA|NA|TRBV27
TGTGCCAGCAGTTTAAACCGCAGGGCGGGAGAGACCCAGTACTTC
CASSLNRRAGETQYF
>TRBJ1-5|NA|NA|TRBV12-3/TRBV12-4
TGTGCCAGCAGTTTCAGGTTCTTACCCGATAGCAATCAGCCCCAGCATTTT
CASSFRFLPDSNQPQHF
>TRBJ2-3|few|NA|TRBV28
TGTGCCAGCAGTTTATTGGGGGGGCGAAGCACAGATACGCAGTATTTT
CASSLLGGRSTDTQYF
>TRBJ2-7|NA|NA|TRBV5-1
TGCGCCAGCGCCCGAGGGGGAAGTGAGTACGAGCAGTACTTC
CASARGGSEYEQYF
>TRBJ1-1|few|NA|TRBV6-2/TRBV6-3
TGTGCCAGCGTTACAGGCACTGAAGCTTTCTTT
CASVTGTEAFF
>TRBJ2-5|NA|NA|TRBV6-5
TGTGCCAGCAGTTACGGGCAGGGAGAGACCCAGTACTTC
CASSYGQGETQYF
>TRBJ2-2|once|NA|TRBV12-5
TGTGCTAGTGGTATGATGGGGGGACCCGAGGAGCTGTTTTTT
CASGMMGGPEELFF
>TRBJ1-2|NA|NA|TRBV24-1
TGTGCCACCAGTGTTGGGCCAGCCTATGGCTACACCTTC
CATSVGPAYGYTF
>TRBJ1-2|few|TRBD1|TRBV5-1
TGCGCCAGCAGCTGGGGATCAGGGGGCGGCTATGGCTACACCTTC
CASSWGSGGGYGYTF
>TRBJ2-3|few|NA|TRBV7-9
TGTGCCAGCAGCCCCTCCAGGATTCGCACAGATACGCAGTATTTT
CASSPSRIRTDTQYF
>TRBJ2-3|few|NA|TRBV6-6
TGTGCCAGCAGAACCGGGCCACTTTACACAGATACGCAGTATTTT
CASRTGPLYTDTQYF
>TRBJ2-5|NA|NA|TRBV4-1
TGCGCCAGCAGCCAAGGAGTAGGGTGGACCCAGTACTTC
CASSQGVGWTQYF
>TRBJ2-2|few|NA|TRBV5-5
TGTGCCAGCAGCCAATTCGGGGTGGGGTTCGCCGGGGAGCTGTTTTTT
CASSQFGVGFAGELFF
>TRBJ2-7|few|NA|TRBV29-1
TGCAGCGTTGGCGGGGCGCGGTCCTACGAGCAGTACTTC
CSVGGARSYEQYF
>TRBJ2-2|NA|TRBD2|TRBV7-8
TGTGCCAGCAGCCAGGGACTAGCGGATAACACCGGGGAGCTGTTTTTT
CASSQGLADNTGELFF
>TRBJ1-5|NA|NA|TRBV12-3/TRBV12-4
TGTGCCAGCAATTCGGGGGGCGGAAATCAGCCCCAGCATTTT
CASNSGGGNQPQHF
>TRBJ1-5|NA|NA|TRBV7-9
TGTGCCAGCAGCTTAACAAATCAGCCCCAGCATTTT
CASSLTNQPQHF
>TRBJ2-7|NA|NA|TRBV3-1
TGTGCCAGCAGCCAAGTGCACGAGCAGTACTTC
CASSQVHEQYF
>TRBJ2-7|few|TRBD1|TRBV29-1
TGCAGCGTATCCGGGACAGGGTCTAGTGAGCAGTACTTC
CSVSGTGSSEQYF
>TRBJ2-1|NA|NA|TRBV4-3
TGCGCCAGCAGCCAAGATAGGTCAGCCAACAATGAGCAGTTCTTC
CASSQDRSANNEQFF
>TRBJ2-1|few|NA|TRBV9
TGTGCCAGCAGCGTAGCGGAGGGGTCCTACAATGAGCAGTTCTTC
CASSVAEGSYNEQFF
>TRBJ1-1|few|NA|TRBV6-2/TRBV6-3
TGTGCCAGCAGTTACTCTGCAGAAACGAACACTGAAGCTTTCTTT
CASSYSAETNTEAFF
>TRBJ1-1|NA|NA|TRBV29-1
TGCAGCGTTATCGAGTTGAACACTGAAGCTTTCTTT
CSVIELNTEAFF
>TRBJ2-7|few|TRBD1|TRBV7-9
TGTGCCAGCAGCCCCTTCCCGGGACAGTCCTCCTACGAGCAGTACTTC
CASSPFPGQSSYEQYF
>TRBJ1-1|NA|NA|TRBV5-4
TGTGCCAGCAGCTACATACAGGGGAACACTGAAGCTTTCTTT
CASSYIQGNTEAFF
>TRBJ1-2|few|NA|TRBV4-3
TGCGCCAGCAGCCCAGGAGTGGGTCGTGGCTACACCTTC
CASSPGVGRGYTF
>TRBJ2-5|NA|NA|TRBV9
TGTGCCAGCAACGTCGCTGGGGGGGAGACCCAGTACTTC
CASNVAGGETQYF
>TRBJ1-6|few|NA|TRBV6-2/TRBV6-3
TGTGCCAGCAGTTACTCGGACGGATATTCACCCCTCCACTTT
CASSYSDGYSPLHF
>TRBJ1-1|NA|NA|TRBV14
TGTGCCAGCAGCCAAGTACAGGGCGCCACTGAAGCTTTCTTT
CASSQVQGATEAFF
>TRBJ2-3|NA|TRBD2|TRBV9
TGTGCCAGCAGCGTATGGAGCGGGGGTGTGGATACGCAGTATTTT
CASSVWSGGVDTQYF
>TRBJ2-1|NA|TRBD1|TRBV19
TGTGCCAGTAGTGCAGGGGGACCCCACAATGAGCAGTTCTTC
CASSAGGPHNEQFF
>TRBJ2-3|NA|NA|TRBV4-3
TGCGCCAGCAGCCAAGCCCCCGGGGGAAACACAGATACGCAGTATTTT
CASSQAPGGNTDTQYF
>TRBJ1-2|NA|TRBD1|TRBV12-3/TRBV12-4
TGTGCCAGCAGTCCTCGCCATTGGACAGGGTTTAACTATGGCTACACCTTC
CASSPRHWTGFNYGYTF
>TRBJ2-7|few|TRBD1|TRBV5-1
TGCGCCAGCAGCTTGGGGCAGGGGGCCGAGCAGTACTTC
CASSLGQGAEQYF
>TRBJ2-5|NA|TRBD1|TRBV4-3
TGCGCCAGCAGCCAGTGGACAGGGGGCGTAGAGACCCAGTACTTC
CASSQWTGGVETQYF
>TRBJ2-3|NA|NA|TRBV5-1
TGCGCCAGCAGCTTTAGGACTGCAACCCCGGATACGCAGTATTTT
CASSFRTATPDTQYF
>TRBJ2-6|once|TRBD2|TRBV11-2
TGTGCCAGCAGCTTAGAGCTAGCGGGGGGTCCTGGGGCCAACGTCCTGACTTTC
CASSLELAGGPGANVLTF
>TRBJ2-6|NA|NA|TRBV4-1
TGCGCCAGCAGCCAAGATGCTGGGGCTGGGGCCAACGTCCTGACTTTC
CASSQDAGAGANVLTF
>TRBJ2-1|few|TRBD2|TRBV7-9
TGTGCCAGCAGCTCAGTAGGACTAGGCCGTGAGCAGTTCTTC
CASSSVGLGREQFF
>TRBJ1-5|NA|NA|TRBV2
TGTGCCAGCAGTGAAGGGCAAGGTCCTAGCAATCAGCCCCAGCATTTT
CASSEGQGPSNQPQHF
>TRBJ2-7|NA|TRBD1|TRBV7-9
TGTGCCAGCAGCCCCCGCCGGACAGGGGCAGGAGAGCAGTACTTC
CASSPRRTGAGEQYF
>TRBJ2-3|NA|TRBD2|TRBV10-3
TGTGCCATCAGTGTCTTGGCAGGCCTAGGACTAGCGGGGGGGCGTCGAGACACAGATACGCAGTATTTT
CAISVLAGLGLAGGRRDTDTQYF
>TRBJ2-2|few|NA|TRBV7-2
TGTGCCAGCAGCTCCCGGACATGGGGCTTCGGGGAGCTGTTTTTT
CASSSRTWGFGELFF
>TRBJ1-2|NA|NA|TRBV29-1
TGCAGCGTTGAAACAGCAAATAACTATGGCTACACCTTC
CSVETANNYGYTF
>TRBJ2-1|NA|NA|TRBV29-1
TGCAGCGTTGGTTTTATGGGCAATGAGCAGTTCTTC
CSVGFMGNEQFF
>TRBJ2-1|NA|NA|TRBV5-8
TGTGCCAGCAGCTTGGTAGTATGGGACCGTCCCTCTTACAATGAGCAGTTCTTC
CASSLVVWDRPSYNEQFF
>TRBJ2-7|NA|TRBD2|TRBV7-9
TGTGCCAGCAGCCCCACCGGGAGGTGGTCCGAGCAGTACTTC
CASSPTGRWSEQYF